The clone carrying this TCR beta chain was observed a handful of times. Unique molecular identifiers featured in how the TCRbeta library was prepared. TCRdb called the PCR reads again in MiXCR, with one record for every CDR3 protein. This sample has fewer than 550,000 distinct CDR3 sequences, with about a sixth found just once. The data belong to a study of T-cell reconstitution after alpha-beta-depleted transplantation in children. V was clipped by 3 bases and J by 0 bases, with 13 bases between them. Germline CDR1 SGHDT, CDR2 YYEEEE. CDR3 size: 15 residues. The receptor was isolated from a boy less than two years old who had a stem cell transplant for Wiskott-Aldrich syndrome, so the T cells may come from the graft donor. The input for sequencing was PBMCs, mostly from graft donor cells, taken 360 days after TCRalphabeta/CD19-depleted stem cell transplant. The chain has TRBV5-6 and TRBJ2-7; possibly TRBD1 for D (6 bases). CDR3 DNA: TGTGCCAGCAGCTCGGACAGTCCGTTCTCCTACGAGCAGTACTTC. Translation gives CASSSDSPFSYEQYF.